Following are 2 T cell receptor beta chains from one sample sequenced in a study of blood T cells in healthy people across ages. Together with a sample-barcoded 5' primer, a J-beta primer mix was included in a second PCR lasting about 7 to 12 cycles. MiXCR, applied by TCRdb to the 5' RACE reads, yields one record per CDR3 protein. The sample includes roughly 1 million distinct CDR3 sequences, approximately 25% of them seen just once. The sample was also linked to a second study, of T cells of mothers and their children.

The sequenced material came from blood. The receptors stem from a girl aged 2 to 10 in good health.

This clonotype came up a few times. V usage is TRBV3-1 and J usage is TRBJ2-7, with 9 bases identical to TRBD2. The ends lost 5 bases at V and 6 bases at J; junction bases unmatched: 8. Per the germline V gene, CDR1 is LGHDT and CDR2 is YNNKEL (reference sequence). The CDR3 extends over 14 amino acids. The CDR3 loop reads CASSTTSGSGEQYF. The CDR3 nucleotides are TGTGCCAGCAGCACCACTAGCGGGTCAGGCGAGCAGTACTTC.

This chain uses TRBV28 with TRBJ1-5; no clear D. Germline V lookup: CDR1 MDHEN, CDR2 SYDVKM. The CDR3 contains 12 residues. Trimming pared 6 bases from V and 7 bases from J, leaving 10 bases between. The CDR3 region has the DNA TGTGCCAGCAGCTTCCTGCGCCAGCCCCAGCATTTT. This sequence encodes CASSFLRQPQHF.